Below, 24 T cell receptor beta chains from the same sample are listed, as sequenced in a study of T cells in Graves' hyperthyroidism and ophthalmopathy. Researchers took RNA transcripts and amplified the TCR beta CDR3 regions from them. The primer set for the first-round RT-PCR of the TCR CDR3 was HTBI. TCRdb recomputed calls from the multiplex PCR reads with MiXCR, one row per CDR3 protein. The data contain under 350,000 distinct CDR3 sequences, around 23% of them seen just once; the ten biggest clones take up over 40%. The material sequenced was blood. Receptor source: a woman aged 45-59 years with Graves' hyperthyroidism.

This clonotype occurred many times. The chain's CDR3 is CASSLYQNTEAFF. The DNA for the CDR3 is TGTGCCAGCAGTTTATATCAGAACACTGAAGCTTTCTTT. The genes are TRBV28 and TRBJ1-1; unclear D gene. The germline gives CDR1 MDHEN, CDR2 SYDVKM. The CDR3 is 13 residues long. V was cut by 1 base and J by 1 base, with 4 bases left in between.

This clonotype was seen at least ten times. This chain uses TRBV4-1 with TRBJ2-1; a weak D match, TRBD2 (6 bases). CDR1 and CDR2 (germline): MGHRA, YSYEKL. V was cut by 4 bases and J by 3 bases, with 10 bases left in between. This CDR3 has 14 residues. This chain's CDR3 is CASSPRLGYNEQFF. The CDR3, as DNA: TGCGCCAGCAGCCCCCGACTAGGCTACAATGAGCAGTTCTTC.

In this sample, this clonotype turned up a few times. The rearrangement joins TRBV20-1 to TRBJ2-2, with a possible D match to TRBD2 (6 bases). CDR1 and CDR2 from the germline V gene are DFQATT and SNEGSKA (reference sequence). V lost 1 base and J 2 bases, leaving 11 bases between the germline ends. The CDR3 contains 15 residues. The CDR3 region has the DNA TGCAGTGCTAGAGGGCTAGGACTAAACACCGGGGAGCTGTTTTTT. This translates into CSARGLGLNTGELFF.

The genes are TRBV20-1 and TRBJ2-1, with 8 bases matching TRBD2. Germline V CDR1 and CDR2: DFQATT, SNEGSKA (reference sequence). Trimming cost V 0 bases and J 1 base; bases outside gene matches: 5. The CDR3 covers 16 residues. Written as DNA, the CDR3 is TGCAGTGCTAGAGATGGCGGGGGGAGGTCCTACAATGAGCAGTTCTTC. It is translated as CSARDGGGRSYNEQFF.

The chain uses TRBV28 and TRBJ1-2; 8 bases fit TRBD1. V was clipped by 6 bases and J by 4 bases; unmatched bases: 7. The CDR3 extends over 14 amino acids. The germline V gene has CDR1 MDHEN and CDR2 SYDVKM. The CDR3 DNA reads as TGTGCCAGCAGCGAGCCGGGACAGGCCTATGGCTACACCTTC. Translated, it gives CASSEPGQAYGYTF.

This clonotype has a count of ten or more. The rearrangement uses TRBV18 and TRBJ2-3; 10 bases agree with TRBD2. CDR1 is KGHSH and CDR2 is LQKENI in the germline V gene. CDR3 size: 17 residues. With V trimmed by 3 bases and J by 3 bases, 9 bases remained unmatched. The CDR3 DNA sequence: TGTGCCAGCTCACCGATGATAAGTAGCGGGAGGACAGATACGCAGTATTTT. It specifies CASSPMISSGRTDTQYF.

This clonotype showed up many times. CDR3 sequence reads: CASSRTAMNTEAFF. The CDR3 nucleotides are TGTGCCAGCAGTAGGACAGCTATGAACACTGAAGCTTTCTTT. The chain links TRBV6-1 to TRBJ1-1, with D possibly matching TRBD1 (6 bases). Germline CDR1 and CDR2: MNHNS and SASEGT. The ends were cut back, 5 bases at V and 0 bases at J, with 10 bases in the middle. This CDR3 is built from 14 residues.

This clonotype was seen many times. V usage is TRBV27 and J usage is TRBJ2-7; 7 bases agree with TRBD2. Germline V gene lookup returns CDR1 MNHEY and CDR2 SMNVEV (reference sequence). V shed 7 bases and J 5 bases; nucleotides not matched to a gene: 2. This CDR3 spans 11 amino acids. CDR3 sequence: CASKRGNEQYF. In DNA, the CDR3 is TGTGCCAGCAAGCGGGGCAACGAGCAGTACTTC.

In its sample, this clonotype was seen a few times. V usage is TRBV6-1 and J usage is TRBJ1-2; D ambiguous. In germline, CDR1 is MNHNS, CDR2 SASEGT. Trimming pared 3 bases from V and 2 bases from J, leaving 10 bases between. CDR3 length: 14 amino acids. The CDR3, as DNA: TGTGCCAGCAGTGACCGGCGGCCGAACTATGGCTACACCTTC. It codes for CASSDRRPNYGYTF.

This clonotype was counted a few times. J is TRBJ1-3 and V is TRBV5-1; D remains unclear. Trimming shortened V by 0 bases and J by 6 bases, and 10 bases separated the two germline ends. The CDR3 is 14 residues long. Germline values: CDR1 SGHRS, CDR2 YFSETQ. CDR3 sequence: CASSLGGKENTIYF. The DNA for the CDR3 is TGCGCCAGCAGCTTGGGGGGAAAAGAAAACACCATATATTTT.

This clonotype was found many times. The CDR3 loop reads CASSLVRISSTDTQYF. The CDR3 coding sequence is TGTGCCAGCAGCTTAGTGCGAATAAGCAGCACAGATACGCAGTATTTT. The chain carries TRBV11-2 and TRBJ2-3; D unclear. The CDR3 length is 16 residues. The V end lost 1 base, the J end lost 0 bases, and 11 bases lay between the germline ends. The germline CDR1 and CDR2 sequences are SGHAT and FQNNGV.

The CDR3 coding sequence is TGTGCCAGCAGCTTGCGTCAGATAGGAACGAATCAGCCCCAGCATTTT. It translates to CASSLRQIGTNQPQHF. The chain uses TRBV5-5 and TRBJ1-5; D unresolved. Germline assignment: CDR1 SGHKS and CDR2 YYEKEE (reference sequence). There are 16 residues in the CDR3. V was pared by 1 base and J by 4 bases, with 15 bases between.

In this sample, this clonotype turned up many times. The genes are TRBV6-1 and TRBJ1-1; 12 nucleotides agree with TRBD1. The CDR3 is made up of 16 amino acids. Germline-derived CDR1 and CDR2 are MNHNS and SASEGT. V trimming: 10 bases; J trimming: 0 bases; junction bases outside the gene matches: 9. The chain's CDR3 is CAIQRGQGALNTEAFF. The CDR3 nucleotides read TGTGCCATCCAACGGGGACAGGGGGCATTGAACACTGAAGCTTTCTTT.

The V gene is TRBV24-1, the J gene TRBJ2-7; possibly TRBD2 for D (5 bases). V lost 4 bases and J lost 6, with 9 bases in between. CDR1 and CDR2 (germline): KGHDR, SFDVKD. The CDR3 runs 12 residues. In nucleotides, the CDR3 is TGTGCCACCAGTGACCACCGGGGCGAGCAGTACTTC. Translating it yields CATSDHRGEQYF.

V and J are TRBV28 and TRBJ2-1; TRBD2 aligns across 8 bases. In germline, CDR1 is MDHEN, CDR2 SYDVKM. V shed 3 bases, J shed 5 bases, and the junction held 6 bases outside the gene matches. This CDR3 spans 15 amino acids. CDR3 sequence (DNA): TGTGCCAGCAGTTTGTCACTAGCGGCGCACAATGAGCAGTTCTTC. Amino acid sequence: CASSLSLAAHNEQFF.

This clonotype was detected many times. The chain links TRBV12-3 or TRBV12-4 to TRBJ2-3; possible D gene TRBD2, 6 bases. The CDR3 extends over 16 amino acids. V was cut by 4 bases and J by 7 bases, with 21 bases left in between. This CDR3 reads CASSSRDSSTLYTQYF. In nucleotides, the CDR3 is TGTGCCAGCAGTTCCCGGGACTCCTCTACCTTATATACGCAGTATTTT.

For the CDR3, the DNA is TGTGCCAGCAGCTTATCGGTCCGCGGGGATACGCAGTATTTT. It yields the protein CASSLSVRGDTQYF. The chain is built from TRBV7-9 and TRBJ2-3; tentatively, D is TRBD2 (5 bases). V lost 2 bases, J lost 6 bases, and 12 bases lay in between. The length of the CDR3 is 14 residues. The germline gives CDR1 SEHNR, CDR2 FQNEAQ (reference sequence).

This clonotype was detected only a few times. A clone one base away is much larger, so this may be a read error. The gene calls are TRBV28 and TRBJ1-4; D not resolved. The length of the CDR3 is 15 residues. Germline V gene sequence: CDR1 MDHEN, CDR2 SYDVKM. V lost 4 bases, J lost 8 bases, and 17 bases lay in between. As DNA, the CDR3 is TGTGCCAGCAGTTCAGGCCAAGCCTCAAGAGAAAAACTGTTTTTT. Amino acid sequence: CASSSGQASREKLFF.

This clonotype was seen many times. The chain couples TRBV12-3 or TRBV12-4 to TRBJ1-4; D might be TRBD1 (5 bases). Trimming left V 5 bases short and J 8 bases short, with 12 bases between. The CDR3 consists of 13 residues. The CDR3 region has the DNA TGTGCCAGCAGTACGGGGCCTGGGGAAAAACTGTTTTTT. It translates to CASSTGPGEKLFF.

The chain links TRBV2 to TRBJ1-1, with D tentatively TRBD1 (6 bases). The CDR3 runs to 13 residues. Germline V gives CDR1 SNHLY, CDR2 FYNNEI. V dropped 6 bases and J dropped 6 bases, with 14 bases sitting between them. CDR3 sequence reads: CASRGGGAAEAFF. The DNA for the CDR3 is TGTGCCAGCAGAGGGGGAGGGGCGGCTGAAGCTTTCTTT.

The chain combines TRBV12-3 or TRBV12-4 with TRBJ1-6; tentative D call: TRBD1 (5 bases). The ends were cut back, 6 bases at V and 7 bases at J, with 16 bases in the middle. This CDR3 has 15 amino acids. CDR3 amino acids: CASSVTGGVNSPLHF. The CDR3 coding sequence is TGTGCCAGCAGCGTAACGGGGGGGGTGAATTCACCCCTCCACTTT.

This clonotype was observed a few times. The chain employs TRBV24-1 and TRBJ2-1; 8 bases fit TRBD1. The length of the CDR3 is 16 residues. The V and J ends lost 6 bases and 4 bases, in that order; junction bases with no gene match: 10. Germline V gene data show CDR1 as KGHDR and CDR2 as SFDVKD. The CDR3 protein is CATSNEAGGGYNEQFF. Written as DNA, the CDR3 is TGTGCCACCAGTAACGAGGCAGGGGGCGGGTACAATGAGCAGTTCTTC.

This clonotype was seen many times. The gene calls are TRBV5-1 and TRBJ2-5, with D unclear. The CDR3 is 12 amino acids. Germline lookup yields CDR1 SGHRS and CDR2 YFSETQ. Deletions cut 0 bases from V and 5 bases from J, with 5 bases between. CDR3 residues: CASSLAMETQYF. In nucleotides, the CDR3 is TGCGCCAGCAGCTTGGCCATGGAGACCCAGTACTTC.

The chain has TRBV2 and TRBJ2-2; 9 positions match TRBD1. Trimming at V came to 5 bases and at J to 1 base, leaving 5 bases not matched to a gene. Looked up from germline, CDR1 is SNHLY and CDR2 is FYNNEI. This CDR3 comprises 16 residues. DNA for the CDR3: TGTGCCAGCAGTCGGACAGGGGCCCTGAACACCGGGGAGCTGTTTTTT. This sequence encodes CASSRTGALNTGELFF.